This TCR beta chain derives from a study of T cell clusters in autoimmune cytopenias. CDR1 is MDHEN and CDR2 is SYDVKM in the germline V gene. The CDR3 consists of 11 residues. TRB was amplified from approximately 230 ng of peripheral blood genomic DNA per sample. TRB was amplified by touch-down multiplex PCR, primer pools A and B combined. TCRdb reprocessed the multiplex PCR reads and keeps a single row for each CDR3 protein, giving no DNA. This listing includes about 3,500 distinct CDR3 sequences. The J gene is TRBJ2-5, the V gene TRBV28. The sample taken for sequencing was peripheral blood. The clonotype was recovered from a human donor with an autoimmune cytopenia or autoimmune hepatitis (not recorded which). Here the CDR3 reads CASTSQETQYF. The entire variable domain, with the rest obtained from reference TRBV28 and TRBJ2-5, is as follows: DVKVTQSSRYLVKRTGEKVFLECVQDMDHENMFWYRQDPGLGLRLIYFSYDVKMKEKGDIPEGYSVSREKKERFSLILESASTNQTSMYLCASTSQETQYFGPGTRLLVL.